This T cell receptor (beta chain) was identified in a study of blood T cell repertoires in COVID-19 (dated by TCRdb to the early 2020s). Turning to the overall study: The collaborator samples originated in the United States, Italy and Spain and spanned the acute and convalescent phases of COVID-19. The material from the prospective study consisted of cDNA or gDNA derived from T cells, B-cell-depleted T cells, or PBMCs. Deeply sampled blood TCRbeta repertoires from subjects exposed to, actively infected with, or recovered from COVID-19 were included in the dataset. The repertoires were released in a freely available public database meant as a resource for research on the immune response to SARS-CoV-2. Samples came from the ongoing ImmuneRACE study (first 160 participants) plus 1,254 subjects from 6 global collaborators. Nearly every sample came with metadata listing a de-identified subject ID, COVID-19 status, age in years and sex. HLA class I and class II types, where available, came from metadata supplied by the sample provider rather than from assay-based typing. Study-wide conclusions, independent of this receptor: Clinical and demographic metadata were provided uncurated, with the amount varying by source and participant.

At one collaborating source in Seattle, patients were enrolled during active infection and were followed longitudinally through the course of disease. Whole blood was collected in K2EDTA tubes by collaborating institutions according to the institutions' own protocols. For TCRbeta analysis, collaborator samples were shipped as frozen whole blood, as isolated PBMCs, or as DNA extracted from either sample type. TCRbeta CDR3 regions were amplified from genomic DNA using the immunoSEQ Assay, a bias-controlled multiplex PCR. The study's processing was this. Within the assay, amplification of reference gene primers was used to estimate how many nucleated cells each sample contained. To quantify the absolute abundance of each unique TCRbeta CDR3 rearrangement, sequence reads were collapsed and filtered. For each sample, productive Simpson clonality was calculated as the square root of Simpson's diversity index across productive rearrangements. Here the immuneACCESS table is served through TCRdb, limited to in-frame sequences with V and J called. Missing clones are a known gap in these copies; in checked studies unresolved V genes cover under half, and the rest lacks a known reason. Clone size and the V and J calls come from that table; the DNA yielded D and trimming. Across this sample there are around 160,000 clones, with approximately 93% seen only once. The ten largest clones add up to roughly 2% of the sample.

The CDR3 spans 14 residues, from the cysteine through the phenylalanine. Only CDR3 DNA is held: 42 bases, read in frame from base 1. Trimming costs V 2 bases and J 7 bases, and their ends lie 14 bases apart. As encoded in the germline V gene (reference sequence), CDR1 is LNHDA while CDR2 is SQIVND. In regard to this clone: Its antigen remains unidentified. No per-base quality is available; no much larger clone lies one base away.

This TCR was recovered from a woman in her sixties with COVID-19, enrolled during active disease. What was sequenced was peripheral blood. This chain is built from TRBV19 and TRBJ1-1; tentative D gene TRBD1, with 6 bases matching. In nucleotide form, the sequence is TGTGCCAGTAGTATAAGGGGGGGAGGCAGTGAAGCTTTCTTT. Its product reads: CASSIRGGGSEAFF.